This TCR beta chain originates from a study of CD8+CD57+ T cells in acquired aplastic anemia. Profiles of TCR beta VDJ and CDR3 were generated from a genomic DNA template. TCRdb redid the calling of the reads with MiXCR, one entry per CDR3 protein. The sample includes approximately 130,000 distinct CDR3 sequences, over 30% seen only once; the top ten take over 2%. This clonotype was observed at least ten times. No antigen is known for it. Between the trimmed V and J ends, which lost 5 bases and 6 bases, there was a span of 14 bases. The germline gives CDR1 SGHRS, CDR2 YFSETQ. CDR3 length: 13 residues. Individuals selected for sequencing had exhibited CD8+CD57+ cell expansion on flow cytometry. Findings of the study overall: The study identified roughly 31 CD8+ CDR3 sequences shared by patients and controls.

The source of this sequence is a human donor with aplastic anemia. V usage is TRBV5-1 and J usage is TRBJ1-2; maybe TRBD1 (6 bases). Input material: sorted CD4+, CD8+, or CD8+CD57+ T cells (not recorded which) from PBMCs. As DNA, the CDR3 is TGCGCCAGCAGGCAAGGAGGGGGGGATGGCTACACCTTC. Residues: CASRQGGGDGYTF. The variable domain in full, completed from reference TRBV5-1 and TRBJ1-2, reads KAGVTQTPRYLIKTRGQQVTLSCSPISGHRSVSWYQQTPGQGLQFLFEYFSETQRNKGNFPGRFSGRQFSNSRSEMNVSTLELGDSALYLCASRQGGGDGYTFGSGTRLTVV.